This TCR beta chain was documented in a study of T cell responses to AZD1222 COVID-19 vaccine. Libraries were prepared by immunoSEQ multiplex PCR; TCRdb keeps only in-frame clonotypes and omits some of them. The sample holds under 200,000 clones, approximately 90% seen once. CDR3 length: 13 residues. V lost 5 bases, J lost 4 bases, and 8 bases lay in between. CDR1 is MNHEY, CDR2 SVGAGI, per germline. This clone is a singleton in its sample. Sequencing was performed on peripheral blood, taken on day 0 of AZD1222 vaccination. The V and J genes are TRBV6-5 and TRBJ2-2, with D unclear. The clonotype originates from an adult in good health. The CDR3 spells CASSRGGTGELFF. The CDR3 DNA reads as TGTGCCAGCAGTAGAGGTGGCACCGGGGAGCTGTTTTTT.